This TCR beta chain was observed in a study of cytomegalovirus exposure and HLA in healthy donors. Findings and caveats of the study: Cytomegalovirus association was listed for 164 TCR beta chains. Later examination showed HLA-associated TCR beta chains had greater clonal expansion than equally common others. Sequences of the TCR beta chain were said to predict the HLA-A and HLA-B alleles of most subjects accurately.

Amplification used 60 Vbeta primers and 13 Jbeta primers. Measured with immunoSEQ multiplex PCR; TCRdb has only the in-frame clones, and not every one. Of roughly 120,000 clones listed, about 66% are singletons. The sample holds one count of this clone. Antigen specificity is unknown. CDR1 and CDR2 from the germline V gene are LNHDA and SQIVND (reference sequence). V was clipped by 3 bases and J by 7 bases, with 12 bases between them. The CDR3 length is 13 residues. The clonotype was recovered from a man younger than 40 in good health and CMV-seropositive. This chain joins TRBV19 and TRBJ2-5; D call uncertain. Sequencing was carried out using PBMCs. CDR3 sequence: CASSMESHGTQYF. The CDR3 DNA is TGTGCCAGTAGTATGGAGTCCCATGGGACCCAGTACTTC.